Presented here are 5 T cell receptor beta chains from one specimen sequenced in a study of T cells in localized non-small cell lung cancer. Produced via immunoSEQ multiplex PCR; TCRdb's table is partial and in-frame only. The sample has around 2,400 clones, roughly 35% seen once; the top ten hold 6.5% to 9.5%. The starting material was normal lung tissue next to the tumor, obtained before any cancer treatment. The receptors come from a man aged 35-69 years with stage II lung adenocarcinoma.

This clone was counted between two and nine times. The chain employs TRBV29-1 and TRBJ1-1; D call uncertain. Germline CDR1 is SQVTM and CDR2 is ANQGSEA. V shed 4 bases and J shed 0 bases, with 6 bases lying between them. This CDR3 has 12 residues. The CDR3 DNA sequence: TGCAGCGTTGTGATGCTGAACACTGAAGCTTTCTTT. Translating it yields CSVVMLNTEAFF.

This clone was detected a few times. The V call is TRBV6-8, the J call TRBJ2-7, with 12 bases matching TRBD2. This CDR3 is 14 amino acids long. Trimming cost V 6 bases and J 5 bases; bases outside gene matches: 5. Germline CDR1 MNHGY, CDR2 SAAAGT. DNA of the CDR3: TGTGCCAGCAGCCCGACTAGCGGGAGCGACGAGCAGTACTTC. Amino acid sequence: CASSPTSGSDEQYF.

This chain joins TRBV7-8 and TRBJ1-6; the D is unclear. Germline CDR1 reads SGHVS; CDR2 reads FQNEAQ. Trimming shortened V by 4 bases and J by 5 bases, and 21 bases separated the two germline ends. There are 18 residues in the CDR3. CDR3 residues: CASSSPVGLSLHNSPLHF. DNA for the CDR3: TGTGCCAGCAGCTCCCCAGTAGGGCTGAGCCTCCATAATTCACCCCTCCACTTT. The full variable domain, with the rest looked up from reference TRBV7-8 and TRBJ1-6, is GAGVSQSPRYKVAKRGQDVALRCDPISGHVSLFWYQQALGQGPEFLTYFQNEAQLDKSGLPSDRFFAERPEGSVSTLKIQRTQQEDSAVYLCASSSPVGLSLHNSPLHFGNGTRLTVT.

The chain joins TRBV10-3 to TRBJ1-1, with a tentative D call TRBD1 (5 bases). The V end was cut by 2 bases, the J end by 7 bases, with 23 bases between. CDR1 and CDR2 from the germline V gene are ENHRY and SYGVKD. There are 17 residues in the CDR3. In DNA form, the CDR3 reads TGTGCCATCAGTGAGAGTGGAGGGGCTCCGCTCCGACATGAAGCTTTCTTT. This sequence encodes CAISESGGAPLRHEAFF.

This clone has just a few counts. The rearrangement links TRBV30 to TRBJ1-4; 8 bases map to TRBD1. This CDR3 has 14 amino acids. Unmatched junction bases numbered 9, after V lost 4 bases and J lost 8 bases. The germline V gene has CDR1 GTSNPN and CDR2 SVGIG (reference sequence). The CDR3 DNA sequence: TGTGCCTGGACTTATGGACAGGGCCACGAAAAACTGTTTTTT. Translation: CAWTYGQGHEKLFF. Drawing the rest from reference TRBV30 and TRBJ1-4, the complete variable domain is SQTIHQWPATLVQPVGSPLSLECTVEGTSNPNLYWYRQAAGRGLQLLFYSVGIGQISSEVPQNLSASRPQDRQFILSSKKLLLSDSGFYLCAWTYGQGHEKLFFGSGTQLSVL.